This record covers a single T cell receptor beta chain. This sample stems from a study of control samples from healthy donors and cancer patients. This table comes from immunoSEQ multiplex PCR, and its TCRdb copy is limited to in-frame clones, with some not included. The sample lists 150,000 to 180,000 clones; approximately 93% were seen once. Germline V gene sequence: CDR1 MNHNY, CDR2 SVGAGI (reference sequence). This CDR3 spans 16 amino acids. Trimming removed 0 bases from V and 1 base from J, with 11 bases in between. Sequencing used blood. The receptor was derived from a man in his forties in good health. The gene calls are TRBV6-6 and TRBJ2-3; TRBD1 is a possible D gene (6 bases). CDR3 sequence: CASSYSGNRGTDTQYF. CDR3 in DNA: TGTGCCAGCAGTTACTCGGGGAACAGGGGCACAGATACGCAGTATTTT.